Each of the 9 T cell receptor beta chains below was sequenced from the same sample in a study of blood T cell repertoires in COVID-19. Here immunoSEQ multiplex PCR was the method, and the copy in TCRdb shows in-frame clones only, minus some. This table holds 170,000 or so clones, about 78% found once. The sequencing sample was made of PBMCs or T cells enriched from blood (not recorded which). The receptors stem from a woman aged 45-65 years who had recovered from COVID-19.

This sequence joins TRBV5-6 and TRBJ2-3, with unresolved D. With 3 bases removed from V and 4 bases from J, the gap between germline ends came to 3 bases. Per the germline V gene, CDR1 is SGHDT and CDR2 is YYEEEE. This CDR3 contains 11 residues. The CDR3 bases are TGTGCCAGCAGCTACTCAGATACGCAGTATTTT. Translation: CASSYSDTQYF.

The chain links TRBV12-5 to TRBJ2-1; D unclear. V was pared by 0 bases and J by 6 bases, with 6 bases between. The CDR3 consists of 13 residues. Per the germline V gene, CDR1 is LGHNT and CDR2 is FRNRAP. The CDR3 nucleotides are TGTGCTAGTGGTTTGGTACCGGGCAATGAGCAGTTCTTC. Translated: CASGLVPGNEQFF.

This clone appeared a single time. This chain joins TRBV19 and TRBJ1-2; 9 nucleotides line up with TRBD1. After removal of 5 bases from V and 8 bases from J, the junction contained 3 bases not matched to a gene. CDR3 size: 12 residues. Germline-derived CDR1 and CDR2 are LNHDA and SQIVND (reference sequence). The CDR3: CASSPGQGGYTF. The CDR3 region has the DNA TGTGCCAGTAGTCCAGGACAGGGGGGCTACACCTTC. Full variable domain (rest looked up from reference TRBV19 and TRBJ1-2): DGGITQSPKYLFRKEGQNVTLSCEQNLNHDAMYWYRQDPGQGLRLIYYSQIVNDFQKGDIAEGYSVSREKKESFPLTVTSAQKNPTAFYLCASSPGQGGYTFGSGTRLTVV.

CDR3 loop: CASSLQASGNTIYF. DNA of the CDR3: TGTGCCAGCAGCTTACAAGCCTCTGGAAACACCATATATTTT. The chain uses TRBV7-6 and TRBJ1-3; D uncertain. Per the germline V gene, CDR1 is SGHVS and CDR2 is FNYEAQ. The CDR3 extends over 14 amino acids. With 2 bases removed from V and 0 bases from J, the gap between germline ends came to 5 bases.

The V call is TRBV2, the J call TRBJ2-1; 13 nucleotides line up with TRBD2. Germline lookup yields CDR1 SNHLY and CDR2 FYNNEI. This CDR3 is built from 13 residues. After removal of 7 bases from V and 15 bases from J, the junction contained 9 bases not matched to a gene. The DNA of the CDR3 is TGTGCCAGCATCGGAGGACTAGCGGGAGTGTGGTTCTTC. Translating gives CASIGGLAGVWFF.

This clone has only a few counts. The genes are TRBV18 and TRBJ2-1; 11 bases map to TRBD2. The germline V gene has CDR1 KGHSH and CDR2 LQKENI. CDR3 length: 16 residues. Trimming took 4 bases from V and 6 from J; bases not matched to a gene: 8. CDR3 bases: TGTGCCAGCTCACTACCGGGACTAGCGGTTACCAATGAGCAGTTCTTC. Residues: CASSLPGLAVTNEQFF.

This clone was detected only a few times. This chain links TRBV3-1 (or the pseudogene TRBV3-2) with TRBJ1-4, with 7 bases lining up with TRBD1. The CDR3 is made up of 17 amino acids. V lost 3 bases to trimming and J lost 2 bases; unmatched junction nucleotides: 9. In germline, CDR1 is LGHDT, CDR2 YNNKEL (reference sequence). The CDR3 loop is CASSHPTRTGTNEKLFF. The CDR3 DNA sequence: TGTGCCAGCAGCCACCCGACCCGGACAGGTACTAATGAAAAACTGTTTTTT.

The chain combines TRBV7-2 with TRBJ2-3, with D tentatively TRBD1 (6 bases). Germline V CDR1 and CDR2: SGHTA, FQGNSA. This CDR3 has 18 amino acids. Trimming took 2 bases from V and 2 from J, leaving 20 bases between them. CDR3 coding DNA: TGTGCCAGCAGCTTATTACCCCAGACAGGTGGTCTCACAGATACGCAGTATTTT. Its translation is CASSLLPQTGGLTDTQYF.

The V and J genes are TRBV3-1 (or the pseudogene TRBV3-2) and TRBJ1-1; D is possibly TRBD1 (5 bases). This CDR3 contains 16 residues. The germline V gene has CDR1 LGHDT and CDR2 YNNKEL (reference sequence). V was trimmed by 3 bases and J by 1 base, leaving 15 bases between them. As DNA, the CDR3 is TGTGCCAGCAGCCAGGTCTTGGGGCAGGCGAACACTGAAGCTTTCTTT. It encodes CASSQVLGQANTEAFF.